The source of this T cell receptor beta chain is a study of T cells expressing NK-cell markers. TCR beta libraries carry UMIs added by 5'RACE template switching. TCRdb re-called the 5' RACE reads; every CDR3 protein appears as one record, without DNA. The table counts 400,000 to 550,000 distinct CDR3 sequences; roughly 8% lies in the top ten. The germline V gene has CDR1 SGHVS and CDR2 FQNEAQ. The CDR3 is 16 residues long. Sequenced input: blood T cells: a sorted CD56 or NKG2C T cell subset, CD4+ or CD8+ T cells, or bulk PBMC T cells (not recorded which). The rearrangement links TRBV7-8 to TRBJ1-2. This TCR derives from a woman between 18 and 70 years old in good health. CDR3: CASSPLLGRSNYGYTF.